The rows below give T cell receptor beta chains drawn from one sample of a study of vaccination effects on CD4 cells after COVID-19. Their target antigens are unknown. Profiled with immunoSEQ multiplex PCR; TCRdb holds only in-frame clones, not every one. The sample shows about 39,000 clones, about 81% of them seen only once. The specimen comprised CD4+ T cells from PBMCs cultured without peptide, sampled before COVID-19 vaccination. Receptors were obtained from a human donor who received a COVID-19 vaccine. The CDR3 runs from the conserved cysteine through the conserved F or W. Each record gives: D gene, V gene, J gene, clone size, CDR3 DNA, CDR3 protein. D genes are given only for firm matches. Clone size is shown for a subset of rows, as once, few, many or a class of expanded clone.

>-|TRBV4-2|TRBJ1-3|-
TGTGCCAGCAGCCAAGGTCCCGGGGACGGTGGAAACACCATATATTTT
CASSQGPGDGGNTIYF
>-|TRBV10-1|TRBJ2-3|-
TGCGCCAGCAGTATGGGCTCCTCGGATACGCAGTATTTT
CASSMGSSDTQYF
>TRBD2|TRBV18|TRBJ2-1|-
TGTGCCAGCTCACTGTCAGCGGGGTCCTACAATGAGCAGTTCTTC
CASSLSAGSYNEQFF
>TRBD1|TRBV5-1|TRBJ1-4|-
TGCGCCAGCAGCTTCGGGGCCGGACAGGTCAATGAAAAACTGTTTTTT
CASSFGAGQVNEKLFF
>TRBD1|TRBV5-6|TRBJ1-1|-
TGTGCCAGCAGCTTCGACAGGGAGGCTTTCTTT
CASSFDREAFF
>-|TRBV6-5|TRBJ1-5|-
TGTGCCAGCAGTTACTCGAGGGATCAGCCCCAGCATTTT
CASSYSRDQPQHF
>-|TRBV6-5|TRBJ2-6|-
TGTGCCAGCAGTTATGCTGGGGCCAACGTCCTGACTTTC
CASSYAGANVLTF
>-|TRBV19|TRBJ1-2|-
TGTGCCAGTAGATCAGGCCTAAACAGGTATAATGGCTACACCTTC
CASRSGLNRYNGYTF
>TRBD2|TRBV6-5|TRBJ2-3|-
TGTGCCAGCAGTTACTCGCGGGGGACAGATACGCAGTATTTT
CASSYSRGTDTQYF
>TRBD2|TRBV18|TRBJ2-5|-
TGTGCCAGCTCAACCACGACTAGCCGAGAGACCCAGTACTTC
CASSTTTSRETQYF
>-|TRBV2|TRBJ2-2|-
TGTGCCAGCAGTGTTACCGGGTGGACCGGGGAGCTGTTTTTT
CASSVTGWTGELFF
>-|TRBV11-2|TRBJ2-5|once
TGTGCCAGCACTCCGCGTGGGGTACAAGAGACCCAGTACTTC
CASTPRGVQETQYF
>-|TRBV18|TRBJ2-5|-
TGTGCCAGCTCACCACCTGAGGTCAGCCAAGAGACCCAGTACTTC
CASSPPEVSQETQYF
>-|TRBV12-5|TRBJ1-5|-
TGTGCTAGTGGCCGGCAGGAGCCCCAGCATTTT
CASGRQEPQHF
>TRBD2|TRBV24-1|TRBJ2-1|-
TGTGCCACCAGTGACTCGGGACTAGCCCATGAGCAGTTCTTC
CATSDSGLAHEQFF
>-|TRBV5-1|TRBJ2-2|few
TGCGCCAGCAAATCCTGGACAGACCCCACCGGGGAGCTGTTTTTT
CASKSWTDPTGELFF
>-|TRBV27|TRBJ2-3|-
TGTGCCAGCAGCACTCAGGGGGGAACAGATACGCAGTATTTT
CASSTQGGTDTQYF
>-|TRBV7-3|TRBJ2-1|once
TGTGCCAGCAGCCGTGAACCTGGAAGCTCCTACAATGAGCAGTTCTTC
CASSREPGSSYNEQFF
>TRBD1|TRBV24-1|TRBJ2-5|-
TGTGCCTCCCGGGACAGTCCACAAGAGACCCAGTACTTC
CASRDSPQETQYF
>TRBD1|TRBV6-5|TRBJ1-2|few
TGTGCCAGCAGCTACGGGGACAGCAGTTATGGCTACACCTTC
CASSYGDSSYGYTF
>-|TRBV21-1|TRBJ2-3|-
TGTGCCAGCAGCAAAGATGGGGGACCGTCCACAGATACGCAGTATTTT
CASSKDGGPSTDTQYF
>-|TRBV4-2|TRBJ1-4|-
TGTGCCAGCAGCCAAGTGGCCAGGGGAGCTAATGAAAAACTGTTTTTT
CASSQVARGANEKLFF
>-|TRBV15|TRBJ2-3|-
TGTGCCACTGGGGGAGCGGCCGGGGGCGATACGCAGTATTTT
CATGGAAGGDTQYF
>TRBD1|TRBV13|TRBJ1-2|-
TGTGCCAGCAGCTTGTTTCAGGGGGCCGGTGGCTACACCTTC
CASSLFQGAGGYTF
>-|TRBV2|TRBJ1-5|-
TGTGCCAGCAGTGAAGACAAATTACGAGGTCAGCCCCAGCATTTT
CASSEDKLRGQPQHF
>-|TRBV3-1/TRBV3-2|TRBJ1-1|-
TGTGCCAGCAGCCATAGACTGGGCAAGACACGCGCAAACACTGAAGCTTTCTTT
CASSHRLGKTRANTEAFF
>-|TRBV12-3/TRBV12-4|TRBJ2-5|-
TGTGCCAGCGGGATTTGGTGGGAGGAGACCCAGTACTTC
CASGIWWEETQYF
>-|TRBV9|TRBJ1-5|-
TGTGCCAGCAGCTTCTCAGGCAGCAATCAGCCCCAGCATTTT
CASSFSGSNQPQHF
>-|TRBV5-1|TRBJ1-3|few
TGCGCCAGCAGCCTCGGCCGGGACACGTTCTCTGGAAACACCATATATTTT
CASSLGRDTFSGNTIYF
>TRBD2|TRBV19|TRBJ2-3|medium-sized
TGTGCCAGTAGTATAGGTCCTAGCGGGGCGTCAGATACGCAGTATTTT
CASSIGPSGASDTQYF
>-|TRBV28|TRBJ2-3|once
TGTGCCAGCAGCGAAGGGGGGAGGAGCACAGATACGCAGTATTTT
CASSEGGRSTDTQYF
>-|TRBV3-1/TRBV3-2|TRBJ1-4|-
TGTGCCAGCAGCCCACAAGGGGGGACTAATGAAAAACTGTTTTTT
CASSPQGGTNEKLFF
>TRBD1|TRBV30|TRBJ1-6|-
TGTGCCTGGCGGGGACAGGGCGATTCACCCCTCCACTTT
CAWRGQGDSPLHF
>-|TRBV4-2|TRBJ2-5|-
TGTGCCAGCAGCCTTGGGGAGCCGGGGCCCCAAGAGACCCAGTACTTC
CASSLGEPGPQETQYF
>-|TRBV5-4|TRBJ1-1|once
TGTGCCAGCAGCTTGATGGTGGGGAACACTGAAGCTTTCTTT
CASSLMVGNTEAFF
>TRBD1|TRBV27|TRBJ1-6|once
TGTGCCAGCAGTACGACAGGGGTCTCACCCCTCCACTTT
CASSTTGVSPLHF
>-|TRBV28|TRBJ1-1|-
TGTGCCAGCAGTTTACTGGGACAAGAAGCTTTCTTT
CASSLLGQEAFF
>-|TRBV7-3|TRBJ2-5|-
TGTGCCAGCAGCTCGAGTCCAGGGGTTGGGGAGACCCAGTACTTC
CASSSSPGVGETQYF
>-|TRBV18|TRBJ2-1|medium-sized
TGTGCCAGCTCACCAAAACAGGGGACTTTCAATGAGCAGTTCTTC
CASSPKQGTFNEQFF
>-|TRBV7-9|TRBJ1-1|-
TGTGCCAGCAGCTTAAACAGGATGAACACTGAAGCTTTCTTT
CASSLNRMNTEAFF
>-|TRBV7-2|TRBJ2-2|-
TGTGCCAGCAGCTGGAAAGGCGGGACCGGGGAGCTGTTTTTT
CASSWKGGTGELFF
>-|TRBV28|TRBJ1-1|-
TGTGCCAGCAGTTTCGGGGGTGGCACTGAAGCTTTCTTT
CASSFGGGTEAFF
>TRBD1|TRBV29-1|TRBJ2-2|few
TGCAGCGTTCAATGGACAGGGGATGTCGGGGAGCTGTTTTTT
CSVQWTGDVGELFF